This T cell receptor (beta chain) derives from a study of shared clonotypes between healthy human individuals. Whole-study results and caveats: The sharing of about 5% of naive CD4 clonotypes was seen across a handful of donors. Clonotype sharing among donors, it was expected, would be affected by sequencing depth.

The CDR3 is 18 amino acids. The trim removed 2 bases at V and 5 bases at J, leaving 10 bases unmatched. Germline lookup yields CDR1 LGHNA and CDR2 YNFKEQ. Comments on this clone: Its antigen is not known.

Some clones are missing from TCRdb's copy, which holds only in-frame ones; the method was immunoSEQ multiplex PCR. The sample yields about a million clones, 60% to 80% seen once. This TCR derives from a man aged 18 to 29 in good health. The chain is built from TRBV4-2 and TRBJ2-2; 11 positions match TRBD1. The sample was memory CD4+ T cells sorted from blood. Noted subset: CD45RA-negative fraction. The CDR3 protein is CASSQLHGTGGGTGELFF. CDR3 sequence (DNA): TGTGCCAGCAGCCAACTTCACGGGACAGGGGGTGGAACCGGGGAGCTGTTTTTT.